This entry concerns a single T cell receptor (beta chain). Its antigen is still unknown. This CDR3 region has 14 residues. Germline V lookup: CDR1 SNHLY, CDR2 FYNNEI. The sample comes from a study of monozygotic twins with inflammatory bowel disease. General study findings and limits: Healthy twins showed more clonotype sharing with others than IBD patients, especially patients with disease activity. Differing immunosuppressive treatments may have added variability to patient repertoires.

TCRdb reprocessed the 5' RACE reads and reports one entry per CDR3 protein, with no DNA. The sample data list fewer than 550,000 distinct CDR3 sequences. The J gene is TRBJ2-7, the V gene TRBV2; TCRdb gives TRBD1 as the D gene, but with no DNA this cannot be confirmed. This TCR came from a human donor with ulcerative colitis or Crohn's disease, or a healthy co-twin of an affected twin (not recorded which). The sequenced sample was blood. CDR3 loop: CASSGVTGGYEQYF.